This entry describes one T cell receptor (beta chain). TCRdb's copy holds only in-frame clones and misses some; the assay was immunoSEQ multiplex PCR. The sample consists of about 65,000 clones, approximately 86% of them appearing once. The time point is: after dendritic cell vaccination, including at tumor progression/relapse. None of the glioblastoma patients had an isocitrate dehydrogenase mutation. This specimen comes from a study of glioma-infiltrating T cells after dendritic cell vaccination. Study as a whole: Patients received autologous tumor lysate-pulsed dendritic cell vaccination between the early 2000s and the early 2010s. The vaccine used monocyte-derived dendritic cells pulsed overnight with autologous tumor lysate. At biweekly intervals, patients got three intradermal dendritic cell vaccine injections.

The CDR3 is made up of 14 amino acids. Germline CDR1 GTSNPN, CDR2 SVGIG (reference sequence). The trim removed 1 base at V and 2 bases at J, leaving 3 bases unmatched. This chain uses TRBV30 with TRBJ2-5; 8 positions agree with TRBD1. The material sequenced was blood, taken after dendritic cell vaccination. The TCR originated in a human donor with glioblastoma. The CDR3 DNA reads TGTGCCTGGAGTGGGACAGGGAGGCAAGAGACCCAGTACTTC. Amino acid sequence: CAWSGTGRQETQYF.